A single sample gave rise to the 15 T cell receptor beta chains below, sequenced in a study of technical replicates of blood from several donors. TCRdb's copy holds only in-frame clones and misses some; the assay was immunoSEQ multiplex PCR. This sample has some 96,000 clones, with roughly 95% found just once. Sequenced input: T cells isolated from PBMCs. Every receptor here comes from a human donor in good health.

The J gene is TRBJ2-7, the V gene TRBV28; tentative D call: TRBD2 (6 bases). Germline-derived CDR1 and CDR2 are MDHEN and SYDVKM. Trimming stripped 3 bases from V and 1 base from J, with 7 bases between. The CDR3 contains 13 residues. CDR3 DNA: TGTGCCAGCAGTTTCGGGAGTTCCTACGAGCAGTACTTC. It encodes CASSFGSSYEQYF.

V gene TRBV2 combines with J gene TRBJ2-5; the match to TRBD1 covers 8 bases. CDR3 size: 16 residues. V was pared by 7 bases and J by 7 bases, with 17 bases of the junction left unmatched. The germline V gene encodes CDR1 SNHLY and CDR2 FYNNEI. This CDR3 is CASIDSPNRGWGTQYF. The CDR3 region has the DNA TGTGCCAGCATAGACTCGCCCAACAGGGGGTGGGGGACCCAGTACTTC. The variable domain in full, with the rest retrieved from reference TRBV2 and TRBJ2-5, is EPEVTQTPSHQVTQMGQEVILRCVPISNHLYFYWYRQILGQKVEFLVSFYNNEISEKSEIFDDQFSVERPDGSNFTLKIRSTKLEDSAMYFCASIDSPNRGWGTQYFGPGTRLLVL.

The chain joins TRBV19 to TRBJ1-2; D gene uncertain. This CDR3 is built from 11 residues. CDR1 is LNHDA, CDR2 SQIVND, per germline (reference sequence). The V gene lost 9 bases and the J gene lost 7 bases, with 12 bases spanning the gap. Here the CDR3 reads CASYSRVGYTF. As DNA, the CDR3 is TGTGCCAGCTACTCCCGCGTTGGCTACACCTTC.

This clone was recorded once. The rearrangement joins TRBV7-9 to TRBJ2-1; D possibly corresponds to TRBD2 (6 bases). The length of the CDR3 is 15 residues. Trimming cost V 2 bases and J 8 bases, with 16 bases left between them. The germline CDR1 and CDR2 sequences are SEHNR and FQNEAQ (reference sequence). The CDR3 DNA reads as TGTGCCAGCAGCTTATGGTACGGGAGAACCGATGAGCAGTTCTTC. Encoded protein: CASSLWYGRTDEQFF.

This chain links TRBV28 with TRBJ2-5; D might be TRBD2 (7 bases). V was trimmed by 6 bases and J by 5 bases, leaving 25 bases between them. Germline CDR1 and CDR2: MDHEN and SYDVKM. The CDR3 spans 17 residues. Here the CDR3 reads CASSLDPSGGGDETQYF. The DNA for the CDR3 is TGTGCCAGCAGCCTCGACCCTAGCGGAGGGGGGGACGAGACCCAGTACTTC.

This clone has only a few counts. Written as DNA, the CDR3 is TGTGCCAGCAGCCCGACCCTGGGACAGGGAGGCGCAGGCTACACCTTC. Translating gives CASSPTLGQGGAGYTF. The J gene is TRBJ1-2, the V gene TRBV5-6; 9 nucleotides align to TRBD1. CDR1 and CDR2 (germline): SGHDT, YYEEEE. V lost 4 bases to trimming and J lost 8 bases; unmatched junction nucleotides: 15. The CDR3 spans 16 residues.

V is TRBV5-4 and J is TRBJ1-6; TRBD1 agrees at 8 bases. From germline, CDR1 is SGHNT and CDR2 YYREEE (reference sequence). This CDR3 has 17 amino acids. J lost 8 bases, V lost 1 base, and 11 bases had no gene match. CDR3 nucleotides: TGTGCCAGCAGCTTGAAGGGGAGCGGACAGGGTGATTCACCCCTCCACTTT. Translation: CASSLKGSGQGDSPLHF.

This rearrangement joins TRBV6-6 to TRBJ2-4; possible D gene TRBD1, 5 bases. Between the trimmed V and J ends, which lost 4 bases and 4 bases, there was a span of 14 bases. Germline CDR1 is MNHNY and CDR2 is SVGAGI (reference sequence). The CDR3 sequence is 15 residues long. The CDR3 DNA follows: TGTGCCAGCAGTTCACTGACAGCCGCAAAAAACATTCAGTACTTC. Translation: CASSSLTAAKNIQYF.

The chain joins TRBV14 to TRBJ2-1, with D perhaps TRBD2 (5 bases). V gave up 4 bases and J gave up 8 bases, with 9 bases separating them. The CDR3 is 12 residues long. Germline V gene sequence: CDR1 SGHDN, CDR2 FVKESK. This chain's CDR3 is CASSPTGYEQFF. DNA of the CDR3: TGTGCCAGCAGCCCCACGGGGTATGAGCAGTTCTTC.

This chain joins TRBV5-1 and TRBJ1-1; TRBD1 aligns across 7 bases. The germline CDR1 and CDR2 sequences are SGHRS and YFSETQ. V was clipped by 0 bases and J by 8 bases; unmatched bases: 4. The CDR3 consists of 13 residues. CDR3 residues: CASSLEGRGEAFF. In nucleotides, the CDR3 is TGCGCCAGCAGCTTGGAAGGCAGGGGGGAAGCTTTCTTT.

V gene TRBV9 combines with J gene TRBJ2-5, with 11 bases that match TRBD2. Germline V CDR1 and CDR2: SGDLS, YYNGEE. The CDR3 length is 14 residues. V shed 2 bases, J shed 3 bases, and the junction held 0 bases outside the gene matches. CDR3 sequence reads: CASSVGLAEETQYF. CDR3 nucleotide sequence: TGTGCCAGCAGCGTGGGACTAGCGGAAGAGACCCAGTACTTC.

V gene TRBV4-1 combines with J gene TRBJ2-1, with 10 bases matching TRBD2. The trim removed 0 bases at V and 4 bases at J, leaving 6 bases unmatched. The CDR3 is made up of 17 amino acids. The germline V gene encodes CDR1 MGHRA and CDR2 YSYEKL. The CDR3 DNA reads TGCGCCAGCAGCCAAGAGCCCGGGACTAGCGAATACAATGAGCAGTTCTTC. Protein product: CASSQEPGTSEYNEQFF.

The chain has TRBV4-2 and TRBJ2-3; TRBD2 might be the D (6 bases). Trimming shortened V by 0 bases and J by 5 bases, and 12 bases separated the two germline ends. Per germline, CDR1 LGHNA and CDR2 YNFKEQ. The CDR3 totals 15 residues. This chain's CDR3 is CASSQEWASVDTQYF. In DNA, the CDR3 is TGTGCCAGCAGCCAAGAATGGGCTAGCGTAGATACGCAGTATTTT.

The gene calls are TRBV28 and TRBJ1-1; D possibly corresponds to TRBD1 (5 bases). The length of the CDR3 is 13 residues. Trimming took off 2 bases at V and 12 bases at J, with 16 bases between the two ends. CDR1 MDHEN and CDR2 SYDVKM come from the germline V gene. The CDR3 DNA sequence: TGTGCCAGCAGTTTAGCAGTAGGGACTGACACTTTCTTT. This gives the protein CASSLAVGTDTFF.

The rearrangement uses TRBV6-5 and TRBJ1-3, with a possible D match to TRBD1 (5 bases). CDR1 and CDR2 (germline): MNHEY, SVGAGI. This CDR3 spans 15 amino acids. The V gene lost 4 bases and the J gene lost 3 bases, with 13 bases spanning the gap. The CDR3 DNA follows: TGTGCCAGCAGTTCGGGGGACGCTCATGGAAACACCATATATTTT. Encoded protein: CASSSGDAHGNTIYF.